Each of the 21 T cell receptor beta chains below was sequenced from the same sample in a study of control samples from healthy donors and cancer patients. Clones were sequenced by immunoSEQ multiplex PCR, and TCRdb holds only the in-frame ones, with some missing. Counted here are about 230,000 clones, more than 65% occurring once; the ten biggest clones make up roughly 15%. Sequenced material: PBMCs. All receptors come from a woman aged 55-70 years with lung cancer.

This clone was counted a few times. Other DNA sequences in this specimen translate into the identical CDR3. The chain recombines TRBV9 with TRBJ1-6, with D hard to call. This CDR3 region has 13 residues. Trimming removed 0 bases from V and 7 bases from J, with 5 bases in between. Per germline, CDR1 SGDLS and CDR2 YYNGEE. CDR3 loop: CASSVGGNSPLHF. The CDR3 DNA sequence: TGTGCCAGCAGCGTAGGAGGGAATTCACCCCTCCACTTT.

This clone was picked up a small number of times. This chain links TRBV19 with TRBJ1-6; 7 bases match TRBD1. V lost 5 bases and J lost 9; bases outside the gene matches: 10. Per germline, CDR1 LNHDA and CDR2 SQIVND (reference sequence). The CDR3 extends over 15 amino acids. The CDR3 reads CASSRQGLSLSPLHF. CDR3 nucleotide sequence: TGTGCCAGTAGTCGACAGGGCCTATCCCTTTCACCCCTCCACTTT.

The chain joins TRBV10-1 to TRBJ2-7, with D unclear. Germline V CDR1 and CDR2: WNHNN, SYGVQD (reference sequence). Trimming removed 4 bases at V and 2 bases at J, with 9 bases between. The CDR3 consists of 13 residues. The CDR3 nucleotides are TGCGCCAGCAGTGTTAACGCCGCCTACGAGCAGTACTTC. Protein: CASSVNAAYEQYF.

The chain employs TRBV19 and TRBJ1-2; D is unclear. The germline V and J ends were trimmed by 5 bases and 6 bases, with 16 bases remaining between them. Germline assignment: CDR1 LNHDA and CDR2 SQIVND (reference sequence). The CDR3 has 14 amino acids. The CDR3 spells CASSRNTAGDGYTF. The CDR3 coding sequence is TGTGCCAGTAGTCGCAACACGGCGGGCGATGGCTACACCTTC.

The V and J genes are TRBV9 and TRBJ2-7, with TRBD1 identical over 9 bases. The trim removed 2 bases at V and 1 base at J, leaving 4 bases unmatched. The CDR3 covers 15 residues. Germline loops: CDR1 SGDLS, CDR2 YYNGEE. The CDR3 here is CASSVGQGISYEQYF. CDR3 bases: TGTGCCAGCAGCGTGGGACAGGGCATATCCTACGAGCAGTACTTC.

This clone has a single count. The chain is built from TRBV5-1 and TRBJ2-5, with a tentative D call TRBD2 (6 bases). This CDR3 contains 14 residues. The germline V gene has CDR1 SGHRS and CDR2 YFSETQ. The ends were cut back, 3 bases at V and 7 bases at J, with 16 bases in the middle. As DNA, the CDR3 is TGCGCCAGCAGCTGGGGGGACCTCAGTGGGACCCAGTACTTC. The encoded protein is CASSWGDLSGTQYF. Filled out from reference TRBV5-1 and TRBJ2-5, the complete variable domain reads KAGVTQTPRYLIKTRGQQVTLSCSPISGHRSVSWYQQTPGQGLQFLFEYFSETQRNKGNFPGRFSGRQFSNSRSEMNVSTLELGDSALYLCASSWGDLSGTQYFGPGTRLLVL.

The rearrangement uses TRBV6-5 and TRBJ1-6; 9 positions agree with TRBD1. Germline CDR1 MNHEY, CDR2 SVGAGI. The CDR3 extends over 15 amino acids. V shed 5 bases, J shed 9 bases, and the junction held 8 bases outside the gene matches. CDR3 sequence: CASSKQGAWGSPLHF. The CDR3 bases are TGTGCCAGCAGTAAACAGGGGGCATGGGGTTCACCCCTCCACTTT.

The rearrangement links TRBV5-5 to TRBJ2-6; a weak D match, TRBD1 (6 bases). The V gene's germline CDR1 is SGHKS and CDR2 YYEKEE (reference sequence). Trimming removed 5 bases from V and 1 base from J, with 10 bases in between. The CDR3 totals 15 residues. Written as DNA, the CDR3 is TGTGCCAGCAGTTTTGGACAGTCTGGGGCCAACGTCCTGACTTTC. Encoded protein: CASSFGQSGANVLTF.

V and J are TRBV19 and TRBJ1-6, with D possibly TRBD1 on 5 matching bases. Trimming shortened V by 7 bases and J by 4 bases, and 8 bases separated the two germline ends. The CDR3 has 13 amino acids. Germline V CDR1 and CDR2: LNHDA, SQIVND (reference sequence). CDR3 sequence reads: CASNGGYNSPLHF. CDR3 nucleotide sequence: TGTGCCAGTAATGGGGGATATAATTCACCCCTCCACTTT.

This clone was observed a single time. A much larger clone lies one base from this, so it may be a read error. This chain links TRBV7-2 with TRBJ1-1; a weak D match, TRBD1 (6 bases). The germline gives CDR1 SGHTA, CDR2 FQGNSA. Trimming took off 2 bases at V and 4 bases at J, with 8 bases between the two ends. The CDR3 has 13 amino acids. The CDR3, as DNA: TGTGCCAGCAGCTTAAAGGGGGGCACTGAAGCTTTCTTT. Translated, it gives CASSLKGGTEAFF.

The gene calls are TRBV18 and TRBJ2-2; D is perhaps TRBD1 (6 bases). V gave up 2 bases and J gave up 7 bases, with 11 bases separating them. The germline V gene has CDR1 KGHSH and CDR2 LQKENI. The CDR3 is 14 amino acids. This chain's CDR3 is CASSPRQGNGELFF. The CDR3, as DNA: TGTGCCAGCTCACCAAGGCAGGGGAACGGGGAGCTGTTTTTT.

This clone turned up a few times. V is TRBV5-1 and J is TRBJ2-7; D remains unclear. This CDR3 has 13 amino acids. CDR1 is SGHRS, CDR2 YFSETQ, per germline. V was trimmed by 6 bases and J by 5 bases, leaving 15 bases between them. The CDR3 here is CASTLSGHDEQYF. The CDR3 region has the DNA TGCGCCAGCACCCTGTCAGGTCACGACGAGCAGTACTTC.

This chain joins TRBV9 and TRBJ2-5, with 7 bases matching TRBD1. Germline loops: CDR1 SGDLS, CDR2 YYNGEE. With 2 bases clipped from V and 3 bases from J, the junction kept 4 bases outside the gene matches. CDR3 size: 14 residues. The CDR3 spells CASSVRGQEETQYF. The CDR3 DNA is TGTGCCAGCAGCGTTAGGGGGCAGGAAGAGACCCAGTACTTC.

The CDR3, as DNA: TGTGCCAGCAGCTTACTAGCGGGATCTCGGACAGATACGCAGTATTTT. Amino acids: CASSLLAGSRTDTQYF. The rearrangement links TRBV7-9 to TRBJ2-3, with 9 bases identical to TRBD2. This CDR3 is built from 16 residues. The germline V gene encodes CDR1 SEHNR and CDR2 FQNEAQ (reference sequence). The V gene end was trimmed by 2 bases and the J gene end by 3 bases; junction bases not matched to a gene: 6.

The CDR3 sequence: CASSPTSDNGYTF. CDR3 DNA sequence: TGTGCCAGCTCCCCTACAAGCGATAATGGCTACACCTTC. The chain links TRBV18 to TRBJ1-2; no definite D call. Trimming cost V 6 bases and J 6 bases, with 14 bases left between them. The germline V gene encodes CDR1 KGHSH and CDR2 LQKENI. The CDR3 is made up of 13 amino acids.

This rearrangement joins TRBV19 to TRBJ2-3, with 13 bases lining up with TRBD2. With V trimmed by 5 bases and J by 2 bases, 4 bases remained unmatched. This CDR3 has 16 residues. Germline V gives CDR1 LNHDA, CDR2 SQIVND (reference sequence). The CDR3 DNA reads TGTGCCAGTAGTCCAGGGACTAGCGGGGACACAGATACGCAGTATTTT. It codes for CASSPGTSGDTDTQYF.

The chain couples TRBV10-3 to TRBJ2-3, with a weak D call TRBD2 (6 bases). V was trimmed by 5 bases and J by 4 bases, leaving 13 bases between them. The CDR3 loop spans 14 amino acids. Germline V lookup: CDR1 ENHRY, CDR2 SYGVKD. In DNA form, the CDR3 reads TGTGCCATCAGTAAGACTAGTGAACCAGATACGCAGTATTTT. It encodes CAISKTSEPDTQYF.

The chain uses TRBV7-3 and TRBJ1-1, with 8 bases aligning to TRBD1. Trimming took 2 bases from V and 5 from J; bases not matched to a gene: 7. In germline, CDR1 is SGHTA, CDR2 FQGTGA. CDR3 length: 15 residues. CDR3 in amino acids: CASSLFDRGGTEAFF. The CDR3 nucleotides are TGTGCCAGCAGCTTATTTGACAGGGGAGGAACTGAAGCTTTCTTT.

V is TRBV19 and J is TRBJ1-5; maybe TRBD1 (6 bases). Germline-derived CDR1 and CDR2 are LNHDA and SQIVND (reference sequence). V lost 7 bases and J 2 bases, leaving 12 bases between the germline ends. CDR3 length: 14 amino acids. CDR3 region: CASKWAGGNQPQHF. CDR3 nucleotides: TGTGCCAGTAAGTGGGCAGGGGGCAATCAGCCCCAGCATTTT.

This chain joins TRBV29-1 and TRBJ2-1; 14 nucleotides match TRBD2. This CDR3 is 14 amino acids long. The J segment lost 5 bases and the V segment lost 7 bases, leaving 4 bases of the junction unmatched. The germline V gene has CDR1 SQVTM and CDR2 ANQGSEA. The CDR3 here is CSARLAGGHNEQFF. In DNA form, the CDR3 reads TGCAGCGCAAGACTAGCGGGAGGGCACAATGAGCAGTTCTTC.

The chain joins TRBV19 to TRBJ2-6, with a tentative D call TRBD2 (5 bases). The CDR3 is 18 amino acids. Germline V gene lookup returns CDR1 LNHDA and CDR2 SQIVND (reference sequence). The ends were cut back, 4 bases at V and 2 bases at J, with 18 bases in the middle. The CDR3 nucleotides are TGTGCCAGTAGTAAGGAGGCGTGGAGACGGCCTGGGGCCAACGTCCTGACTTTC. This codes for CASSKEAWRRPGANVLTF.